This TCR beta chain derives from a study of cytomegalovirus exposure and HLA in healthy donors. Study observations and caveats: The productive fraction for most TCR beta V segments was about 87% or about 30% in an earlier analysis. V- and J-gene trimming in TCR beta was tied to a missense DCLRE1C variant by an analysis performed later.

V lost 4 bases, J lost 7 bases, and 6 bases stayed unmatched. Germline CDR1 reads SGHTA; CDR2 reads FQGNSA. The CDR3 runs 13 residues. The PCR contained 60 Vbeta and 13 Jbeta primers. Authors' data handling: Per a later analysis, the number of unique TCR beta chains was approximately 80 million, of which roughly 10 million were shared. Generated by immunoSEQ multiplex PCR, the TCRdb table keeps only in-frame clones and is missing some. That table supplies the V and J calls and clone size; D and trimming were determined from the DNA. The data contain about 180,000 clones, approximately 80% of them singletons. A remark on this clone: Antigen specificity is unknown.

Sequencing was performed on PBMCs. This clonotype originated in a girl aged 5-17 years in good health and CMV-seropositive. This sequence joins TRBV7-2 and TRBJ1-2; TRBD1 agrees at 7 bases. This chain's CDR3 is CASSYRQGGGYTF. The CDR3 DNA is TGTGCCAGCAGCTATAGACAGGGTGGTGGCTACACCTTC.